One and the same sample provided the 27 T cell receptor beta chains below, sequenced in a study of T cell repertoires in cytomegalovirus infection. Using its own MiXCR run on the reads, TCRdb lists one record per CDR3 protein. The sample yields around 530,000 distinct CDR3 sequences, about 15% seen once. Sequenced: CD8+ T cells from PBMCs. Every receptor here comes from a human donor in good health (CMV status not recorded). Some clones in this sample may be carry-over from other donors' samples.

The gene calls are TRBV9 and TRBJ1-1; D not resolved. Per the germline V gene, CDR1 is SGDLS and CDR2 is YYNGEE. There are 14 residues in the CDR3. Trimming took off 4 bases at V and 2 bases at J, with 12 bases between the two ends. Here the CDR3 DNA reads TGTGCCAGCAGCATAAGTGGGGAAAACACTGAAGCTTTCTTT. As protein: CASSISGENTEAFF.

The gene calls are TRBV5-1 and TRBJ2-6; D gene ambiguous. Trimming pared 0 bases from V and 5 bases from J, leaving 9 bases between. CDR3 size: 15 residues. The V gene's germline CDR1 is SGHRS and CDR2 YFSETQ. In nucleotides, the CDR3 is TGCGCCAGCAGCTTGGAAGGGCGCTGGGCCAACGTCCTGACTTTC. Residues: CASSLEGRWANVLTF.

V usage is TRBV27 and J usage is TRBJ2-7; D is perhaps TRBD1 or TRBD2 (5 bases each). This CDR3 region has 15 residues. Trimming cost V 0 bases and J 5 bases, with 14 bases left between them. CDR1 is MNHEY, CDR2 SMNVEV, per germline (reference sequence). CDR3 sequence reads: CASSLSVEGLHEQYF. The CDR3 nucleotides are TGTGCCAGCAGTTTATCGGTAGAGGGGCTCCACGAGCAGTACTTC.

The rearrangement joins TRBV27 to TRBJ2-2, with D perhaps matching TRBD1 (6 bases). The CDR3 is 16 residues long. Trimming shortened V by 5 bases and J by 3 bases, and 16 bases separated the two germline ends. CDR1 is MNHEY and CDR2 is SMNVEV in the germline V gene (reference sequence). CDR3 coding DNA: TGTGCCAGCAGTCCTTGGGCAGGGGCACACACCGGGGAGCTGTTTTTT. Protein product: CASSPWAGAHTGELFF.

This clonotype was observed at least ten times. CDR3 in amino acids: CASRRGQGVLGYTF. Here the CDR3 DNA reads TGTGCCAGCAGAAGAGGACAGGGGGTCCTTGGCTACACCTTC. The chain uses TRBV11-2 and TRBJ1-2, with 10 nucleotides matching TRBD1. This CDR3 is 14 amino acids long. Trimming cost V 6 bases and J 7 bases; bases outside gene matches: 8. Germline CDR1 SGHAT, CDR2 FQNNGV.

This clonotype was detected many times. V gene TRBV2 combines with J gene TRBJ2-1; no definite D call. CDR1 SNHLY and CDR2 FYNNEI come from the germline V gene. The germline V and J ends were trimmed by 8 bases and 6 bases, with 14 bases remaining between them. The CDR3 has 13 residues. The DNA of the CDR3 is TGTGCCAGCGGCCGAGTTGCCCTCAATGAGCAGTTCTTC. Amino acids: CASGRVALNEQFF.

The chain has TRBV20-1 and TRBJ1-1; TRBD1 matches at 9 bases. J gave up 6 bases and V 4 bases, and 9 bases lay outside the gene matches. Per germline, CDR1 DFQATT and CDR2 SNEGSKA (reference sequence). The CDR3 is made up of 14 amino acids. The CDR3 here is CSATETGGISEAFF. The CDR3 DNA sequence: TGCAGTGCTACAGAAACAGGGGGCATTTCTGAAGCTTTCTTT.

This clonotype turned up a few times. The chain combines TRBV7-9 with TRBJ1-1, with D possibly matching TRBD1 (6 bases). V lost 4 bases and J lost 3, with 12 bases in between. Germline V lookup: CDR1 SEHNR, CDR2 FQNEAQ (reference sequence). The CDR3 extends over 14 amino acids. This chain's CDR3 is CASSWTEGDTEAFF. CDR3 sequence (DNA): TGTGCCAGCAGCTGGACGGAGGGGGACACTGAAGCTTTCTTT.

The V and J genes are TRBV27 and TRBJ1-2, with no clear D. The germline CDR1 and CDR2 sequences are MNHEY and SMNVEV (reference sequence). V was shortened by 2 bases and J by 4 bases, with 11 bases between the two germline ends. This CDR3 has 14 residues. CDR3 sequence (DNA): TGTGCCAGCAGTTTAAGGGCTACAACCTATGGCTACACCTTC. It is translated as CASSLRATTYGYTF.

This clonotype appeared many times. CDR3 loop: CATSSLDHGDHPYQETQYF. CDR3 DNA sequence: TGTGCCACCAGCAGCCTCGACCACGGGGACCACCCGTACCAAGAGACCCAGTACTTC. The rearrangement joins TRBV15 to TRBJ2-5; D possibly matches TRBD1 or TRBD2 (5 bases each). Germline V gene data show CDR1 as LNHNV and CDR2 as YYDKDF (reference sequence). The V end lost 3 bases, the J end lost 0 bases, and 23 bases lay between the germline ends. CDR3 length: 19 residues.

This chain links TRBV10-3 with TRBJ2-2; 7 bases are a match to TRBD1. Per germline, CDR1 ENHRY and CDR2 SYGVKD. The length of the CDR3 is 15 residues. With V trimmed by 3 bases and J by 4 bases, 5 bases remained unmatched. In DNA form, the CDR3 reads TGTGCCATCAGTGAACGACAGGGCGGCACCGGGGAGCTGTTTTTT. This gives the protein CAISERQGGTGELFF.

This clonotype has at least ten counts. The genes are TRBV11-3 and TRBJ2-1; the match to TRBD2 covers 13 bases. Germline V lookup: CDR1 SGHNT, CDR2 YENEEA. After removal of 1 base from V and 8 bases from J, the junction contained 8 bases not matched to a gene. The CDR3 extends over 17 amino acids. The chain's CDR3 is CASSLAPGLAGAHEQFF. The CDR3 region has the DNA TGTGCCAGCAGCTTAGCCCCCGGACTAGCGGGGGCCCATGAGCAGTTCTTC.

A few counts support this clonotype. The chain employs TRBV12-5 and TRBJ2-5; maybe TRBD2 (5 bases). Trimming took 2 bases from V and 5 from J, leaving 24 bases between them. CDR1 is LGHNT, CDR2 FRNRAP, per germline. The length of the CDR3 is 18 residues. The CDR3 here is CASGLPTNGSPRRETQYF. CDR3 nucleotide sequence: TGTGCTAGTGGTTTGCCCACTAATGGATCCCCAAGGAGGGAGACCCAGTACTTC.

This clonotype was detected ten times or more. V gene TRBV9 combines with J gene TRBJ2-7; the D call may be TRBD1 or TRBD2 (6 bases each). The V end lost 1 base, the J end lost 0 bases, and 14 bases lay between the germline ends. CDR1 and CDR2 from the germline V gene are SGDLS and YYNGEE. The CDR3 extends over 16 amino acids. CDR3 nucleotides: TGTGCCAGCAGCGTAACCTGGGGGGCAAGCTCCTACGAGCAGTACTTC. As protein: CASSVTWGASSYEQYF.

As for this clonotype: The junction departs from the called germline gene at one end, perhaps through a read error. J is TRBJ2-7 and V is TRBV24-1; D gene unclear. Germline CDR1 reads KGHDR; CDR2 reads SFDVKD. CDR3 size: 14 residues. CDR3 in DNA: TGTGCCACCAGTGATCGGTTAGCCTCCCACGAGCAGTACTTC. This encodes CATSDRLASHEQYF.

This clonotype occurred many times. The rearrangement links TRBV11-2 to TRBJ2-7; TRBD1 aligns across 8 bases. The CDR3 sequence is 15 residues long. The junction had 15 bases not matched to a gene; V was cut back by 7 bases and J by 7 bases. Germline loops: CDR1 SGHAT, CDR2 FQNNGV. CDR3 in amino acids: CASTAVDRERGEQYF. The CDR3, as DNA: TGTGCCAGCACCGCCGTGGACAGGGAAAGAGGGGAGCAGTACTTC.

This chain uses TRBV5-1 with TRBJ2-7; D might be TRBD2 (6 bases). Germline V gene sequence: CDR1 SGHRS, CDR2 YFSETQ. The CDR3 has 17 amino acids. V was shortened by 0 bases and J by 3 bases, with 19 bases between the two germline ends. For the CDR3, the DNA is TGCGCCAGCAGCTTGGGTGAAGACGGGAGAGCCTTCTACGAGCAGTACTTC. Translated: CASSLGEDGRAFYEQYF.

On this clonotype: At one boundary the junction diverges from the germline segment, which might be a read error. The CDR3 protein is CASTPLGPMNTGDLFF. CDR3 nucleotides: TGTGCCAGTACCCCCTTGGGACCTATGAACACCGGGGATCTGTTTTTT. This chain links TRBV19 with TRBJ2-2; possibly TRBD1 or TRBD2 for D (5 bases each). The CDR3 has 16 amino acids. CDR1 LNHDA and CDR2 SQIVND come from the germline V gene (reference sequence). The full variable domain, rest sourced from reference TRBV19 and TRBJ2-2, is DGGITQSPKYLFRKEGQNVTLSCEQNLNHDAMYWYRQDPGQGLRLIYYSQIVNDFQKGDIAEGYSVSREKKESFPLTVTSAQKNPTAFYLCASTPLGPMNTGDLFFGEGSRLTVL.

For the CDR3, the DNA is TGTGCCAGCAGTGAGGGACCAGCAGGCCAAGAGACCCAGTACTTC. Encoded protein: CASSEGPAGQETQYF. The gene calls are TRBV5-4 and TRBJ2-5; either TRBD1 or TRBD2 may supply D (5 bases each). CDR1 and CDR2 (germline): SGHNT, YYREEE (reference sequence). The V and J ends lost 5 bases and 1 base respectively, with 15 bases between them. This CDR3 region has 15 residues.

This chain links TRBV2 with TRBJ1-3, with unresolved D. V lost 8 bases and J lost 5, with 4 bases in between. This CDR3 is 10 amino acids long. Germline lookup yields CDR1 SNHLY and CDR2 FYNNEI. CDR3 sequence (DNA): TGTGCCAGCGGAAGAAACACCATATATTTT. This translates into CASGRNTIYF.

This clonotype was seen repeatedly, ten times or more. The chain links TRBV6-1 to TRBJ2-7; the D gene is possibly TRBD1 (5 bases). The V end was cut by 6 bases, the J end by 7 bases, with 19 bases between. Germline-derived CDR1 and CDR2 are MNHNS and SASEGT. The CDR3 is 14 amino acids. The CDR3 sequence is CASRKRTRVWEQYF. As DNA, the CDR3 is TGTGCCAGCAGGAAGAGGACAAGGGTTTGGGAGCAGTACTTC.

Turning to this clonotype: A clone one base away is much larger, so this may be a read error. Since the CDR3 does not end with the conserved phenylalanine or tryptophan, this likely comes from a read error. The rearrangement links TRBV11-2 to TRBJ1-2; D is ambiguous. The CDR3 has 14 amino acids. V dropped 1 base and J dropped 4 bases, with 10 bases sitting between them. Germline lookup yields CDR1 SGHAT and CDR2 FQNNGV. The CDR3 DNA reads as TGTGCCAGCAGCTTAGGAGGCTTTCTCTATGGCTACACCTTA. It translates to CASSLGGFLYGYTL.

The chain links TRBV13 to TRBJ2-7; 9 nucleotides line up with TRBD2. The CDR3 extends over 16 amino acids. J was trimmed by 7 bases and V by 5 bases; bases with no gene match: 15. In germline, CDR1 is PRHDT, CDR2 FYEKMQ (reference sequence). The CDR3 DNA sequence: TGTGCCAGCAGCCCACCGATGGGACTAGCAAGTTGGGAGCAGTACTTC. It is translated as CASSPPMGLASWEQYF.

This clonotype was seen ten or more times. The CDR3 sequence: CASSSLDSAKSSYEQYF. CDR3 DNA: TGTGCCAGCAGTTCCCTAGACAGCGCAAAGAGCTCCTACGAGCAGTACTTC. This sequence joins TRBV6-5 and TRBJ2-7; D might be TRBD1 (5 bases). Trimming stripped 4 bases from V and 0 bases from J, with 19 bases between. The germline CDR1 and CDR2 sequences are MNHEY and SVGAGI. This CDR3 spans 17 amino acids.

Ten or more counts support this clonotype. This sequence joins TRBV7-3 and TRBJ1-1; D is undetermined. This CDR3 has 13 amino acids. The V end was cut by 0 bases, the J end by 4 bases, with 6 bases between. Germline V lookup: CDR1 SGHTA, CDR2 FQGTGA. As DNA, the CDR3 is TGTGCCAGCAGCTTAACGAGTTCCACTGAAGCTTTCTTT. Its protein is CASSLTSSTEAFF.

V usage is TRBV5-1 and J usage is TRBJ2-5; TRBD1 aligns across 9 bases. With V trimmed by 3 bases and J by 1 base, 7 bases remained unmatched. Germline CDR1 and CDR2: SGHRS and YFSETQ. The CDR3 has 16 amino acids. CDR3 residues: CASSSGQGEGQETQYF. CDR3 nucleotide sequence: TGCGCCAGCAGCTCGGGACAGGGAGAGGGCCAAGAGACCCAGTACTTC.

This clonotype was counted only a few times. The gene calls are TRBV7-6 and TRBJ1-5, with D perhaps TRBD1 (6 bases). The CDR3 is 17 amino acids. Trimming left V 1 base short and J 0 bases short, with 13 bases between. Germline CDR1 reads SGHVS; CDR2 reads FNYEAQ. The CDR3 nucleotides read TGTGCCAGCAGCTTAGTAGGGGGGACATATAGCAATCAGCCCCAGCATTTT. It codes for CASSLVGGTYSNQPQHF. The whole variable domain, remainder taken from reference TRBV7-6 and TRBJ1-5, is GAGVSQSPRYKVTKRGQDVALRCDPISGHVSLYWYRQALGQGPEFLTYFNYEAQQDKSGLPNDRFSAERPEGSISTLTIQRTEQRDSAMYRCASSLVGGTYSNQPQHFGDGTRLSIL.